The 30 T cell receptor beta chains given below trace back to one sample, sequenced in a study of blood T cells in healthy people across ages. PCR was performed a second time for roughly 7 to 11 cycles using a sample-barcoded 5' primer and a J-beta primer mix. Each CDR3 protein gets one entry after TCRdb re-called the 5' RACE reads with MiXCR. The data show 980,000 or so distinct CDR3 sequences, roughly 43% seen once. Material: blood. The receptors stem from a man younger than 45 in good health.

This clonotype was detected only a few times. The chain uses TRBV18 and TRBJ2-1, with no clear D. Looked up from germline, CDR1 is KGHSH and CDR2 is LQKENI. Between the trimmed V and J ends, which lost 2 bases and 8 bases, there was a span of 10 bases. The CDR3 has 13 amino acids. For the CDR3, the DNA is TGTGCCAGCTCACCATTCGAGCAGGATGAGCAGTTCTTC. As protein: CASSPFEQDEQFF.

The rearrangement joins TRBV20-1 to TRBJ2-5; D not certain. The CDR3 is 15 residues long. The germline gives CDR1 DFQATT, CDR2 SNEGSKA (reference sequence). The germline V and J ends were trimmed by 5 bases and 0 bases, with 16 bases remaining between them. CDR3 nucleotides: TGCAGTGCTCAGCGCGCAGGCTCCCACCAAGAGACCCAGTACTTC. Translation gives CSAQRAGSHQETQYF.

The chain carries TRBV27 and TRBJ1-2; tentative D call: TRBD1 (5 bases). Trimming took off 0 bases at V and 4 bases at J, with 9 bases between the two ends. The CDR3 has 14 amino acids. Germline V gives CDR1 MNHEY, CDR2 SMNVEV (reference sequence). The CDR3 region has the DNA TGTGCCAGCAGTTTATCAGGGGCCACCTATGGCTACACCTTC. Its protein product is CASSLSGATYGYTF.

This clonotype was seen ten or more times. CDR3 in amino acids: CAIRNEGEQYF. CDR3 bases: TGTGCCATCAGGAATGAGGGCGAGCAGTACTTC. The chain employs TRBV10-3 and TRBJ2-7, with a tentative D call TRBD2 (5 bases). V was trimmed by 6 bases and J by 6 bases, leaving 9 bases between them. The CDR3 has 11 residues. CDR1 is ENHRY, CDR2 SYGVKD, per germline.

This clonotype was found a few times. V and J are TRBV21-1 and TRBJ1-1; the table names TRBD1, a call not compared with the DNA. TRBV21-1 is assigned pseudogene status. The CDR3 length is 15 residues. The CDR3 sequence: CASSPCGRLNTEAFF. In DNA, the CDR3 is TGTGCCAGCAGCCCCTGCGGACGGTTGAACACTGAAGCTTTCTTT.

The CDR3 region has the DNA TGCGCCAGCAGCGTCAGGGGAGCTCTGGCCCTCCACTCCTACGAGCAGTACTTC. Its translation is CASSVRGALALHSYEQYF. J is TRBJ2-7 and V is TRBV5-1; D may be TRBD1 (6 bases). The V gene's germline CDR1 is SGHRS and CDR2 YFSETQ. The CDR3 runs to 18 residues. The V end was cut by 4 bases, the J end by 0 bases, with 23 bases between. Supplemented by reference TRBV5-1 and TRBJ2-7, the full variable domain reads KAGVTQTPRYLIKTRGQQVTLSCSPISGHRSVSWYQQTPGQGLQFLFEYFSETQRNKGNFPGRFSGRQFSNSRSEMNVSTLELGDSALYLCASSVRGALALHSYEQYFGPGTRLTVT.

This clonotype was seen only a few times. V gene TRBV10-3 combines with J gene TRBJ2-5; 14 bases are shared with TRBD2. V dropped 10 bases and J dropped 2; count of bases not matched to a gene: 3. The CDR3 has 14 amino acids. Germline values: CDR1 ENHRY, CDR2 SYGVKD. The CDR3 nucleotides are TGTGCCAAAGGACTAGCGGGGGGTCAAGAGACCCAGTACTTC. Amino acid sequence: CAKGLAGGQETQYF.

The J gene is TRBJ1-4, the V gene TRBV28; D gene uncertain. CDR3 size: 15 residues. The V gene lost 6 bases and the J gene lost 3 bases, with 14 bases spanning the gap. Germline loops: CDR1 MDHEN, CDR2 SYDVKM. The CDR3 DNA is TGTGCCAGCAGGGGGATGGGGATCTCTAATGAAAAACTGTTTTTT. Translated: CASRGMGISNEKLFF.

The chain employs TRBV29-1 and TRBJ2-5; TRBD1 matches 7 bases. The J call is in doubt because the DNA end fits TRBJ2-7 better. Germline V gene data show CDR1 as SQVTM and CDR2 as ANQGSEA. This CDR3 contains 13 residues. CDR3 sequence: CSGGTAHIYEQYF. As DNA, the CDR3 is TGCAGCGGTGGGACAGCCCATATCTACGAGCAGTACTTC.

This chain uses TRBV27 with TRBJ2-1; D is perhaps TRBD2 (6 bases). V was pared by 6 bases and J by 7 bases, with 19 bases between. Germline V gives CDR1 MNHEY, CDR2 SMNVEV (reference sequence). The CDR3 loop spans 15 amino acids. This chain's CDR3 is CASSLGLAYKNEQFF. Here the CDR3 DNA reads TGTGCCAGCAGCCTGGGTCTAGCGTATAAAAATGAGCAGTTCTTC.

This rearrangement joins TRBV20-1 to TRBJ1-2; TRBD1 matches 8 bases. Trimming took 3 bases from V and 4 from J; bases not matched to a gene: 7. The germline V gene encodes CDR1 DFQATT and CDR2 SNEGSKA (reference sequence). This CDR3 spans 14 amino acids. CDR3 nucleotide sequence: TGCAGTGCTAGTTCGGACAGGGATCTCTATGGCTACACCTTC. Amino acids: CSASSDRDLYGYTF.

The chain carries TRBV5-1 and TRBJ2-1; D is uncertain. V lost 7 bases and J 5 bases, leaving 13 bases between the germline ends. This CDR3 contains 13 residues. Germline loops: CDR1 SGHRS, CDR2 YFSETQ. The CDR3 here is CASGPSGNNEQFF. CDR3 in DNA: TGCGCCAGCGGCCCCAGTGGGAACAATGAGCAGTTCTTC. The full variable domain, with the rest looked up from reference TRBV5-1 and TRBJ2-1, is KAGVTQTPRYLIKTRGQQVTLSCSPISGHRSVSWYQQTPGQGLQFLFEYFSETQRNKGNFPGRFSGRQFSNSRSEMNVSTLELGDSALYLCASGPSGNNEQFFGPGTRLTVL.

The J gene is TRBJ2-3, the V gene TRBV7-2; 9 bases line up with TRBD2. The CDR3 is 16 residues long. The germline V gene encodes CDR1 SGHTA and CDR2 FQGNSA. The junction had 6 bases not matched to a gene; V was cut back by 1 base and J by 4 bases. As DNA, the CDR3 is TGTGCCAGCAGCTTAGGGTCGCGGGGGGGTGCAGATACGCAGTATTTT. It translates to CASSLGSRGGADTQYF.

The chain links TRBV29-1 to TRBJ2-1, with 10 bases identical to TRBD2. Germline V gives CDR1 SQVTM, CDR2 ANQGSEA. J lost 4 bases, V lost 4 bases, and 10 bases had no gene match. The CDR3 spans 16 residues. CDR3 nucleotide sequence: TGCAGCGTTGCTAGCGGGGGCCTGGCAATTTACAATGAGCAGTTCTTC. Amino acid sequence: CSVASGGLAIYNEQFF.

The gene calls are TRBV3-1 and TRBJ2-2, with no clear D. The V end lost 5 bases, the J end lost 2 bases, and 6 bases lay between the germline ends. The CDR3 is 13 residues long. CDR1 is LGHDT and CDR2 is YNNKEL in the germline V gene (reference sequence). CDR3 nucleotide sequence: TGTGCCAGCAGCACGGCCAACACCGGGGAGCTGTTTTTT. Translating it yields CASSTANTGELFF.

The V gene is TRBV28, the J gene TRBJ2-3, with TRBD2 as a possible D gene (6 bases). V lost 6 bases and J lost 2, with 21 bases in between. This CDR3 is 17 amino acids long. CDR1 is MDHEN, CDR2 SYDVKM, per germline. CDR3 sequence (DNA): TGTGCCAGCAGCAAACTACTAGTGGGGGGAGTCACAGATACGCAGTATTTT. Translation: CASSKLLVGGVTDTQYF.

This chain uses TRBV13 with TRBJ2-5, with D perhaps TRBD1 or TRBD2 (5 bases each). Germline-derived CDR1 and CDR2 are PRHDT and FYEKMQ (reference sequence). This CDR3 has 14 amino acids. V was cut by 5 bases and J by 5 bases, with 15 bases left in between. CDR3 DNA sequence: TGTGCCAGCAGCCGGGGCAGGCCTGTGGAGACCCAGTACTTC. The encoded protein is CASSRGRPVETQYF.

The V gene is TRBV20-1, the J gene TRBJ2-1; possible D gene TRBD2, 6 bases. Trimming stripped 0 bases from V and 3 bases from J, with 12 bases between. The germline V gene encodes CDR1 DFQATT and CDR2 SNEGSKA (reference sequence). The CDR3 has 15 residues. CDR3 loop: CSARDAAGNYNEQFF. The CDR3 DNA reads TGCAGTGCTAGAGATGCCGCGGGGAACTACAATGAGCAGTTCTTC.

This clonotype was observed a few times. The chain links TRBV5-6 to TRBJ2-1, with TRBD2 matching over 12 bases. The length of the CDR3 is 16 residues. J lost 4 bases, V lost 2 bases, and 4 bases had no gene match. Germline lookup yields CDR1 SGHDT and CDR2 YYEEEE. The CDR3 region is CASSFRTSGDYNEQFF. CDR3 in DNA: TGTGCCAGCAGCTTTCGGACTAGCGGGGATTACAATGAGCAGTTCTTC.

The gene calls are TRBV2 and TRBJ2-3, with unresolved D. V lost 6 bases, J lost 5 bases, and 15 bases lay in between. This CDR3 spans 14 amino acids. Germline loops: CDR1 SNHLY, CDR2 FYNNEI. As DNA, the CDR3 is TGTGCCAGCAGCCCCGGGCCGGCCAAAGATACGCAGTATTTT. The encoded protein is CASSPGPAKDTQYF.

The V call is TRBV2, the J call TRBJ2-3, with D possibly called TRBD1 or TRBD2 (5 bases each). The CDR3 sequence is 14 residues long. The V and J ends lost 7 bases and 1 base respectively, with 12 bases between them. Germline V lookup: CDR1 SNHLY, CDR2 FYNNEI. The CDR3 region has the DNA TGTGCCAGCAAGGTGGTGGGGGGCACAGATACGCAGTATTTT. This codes for CASKVVGGTDTQYF.

This clonotype occurred a few times. V is TRBV28 and J is TRBJ2-1, with a tentative D call TRBD1 (6 bases). The CDR3 spans 16 residues. Germline CDR1 reads MDHEN; CDR2 reads SYDVKM. Between the trimmed V and J ends, which lost 2 bases and 3 bases, there was a span of 14 bases. CDR3 sequence (DNA): TGTGCCAGCAGTTTAGGATGGACAGTGGGCTACAATGAGCAGTTCTTC. Residues: CASSLGWTVGYNEQFF.

This clonotype appeared a single time. The V and J genes are TRBV11-1 and TRBJ2-7; 10 bases fit TRBD2. This CDR3 comprises 16 residues. CDR1 and CDR2 from the germline V gene are SGHAT and FQDESV (reference sequence). Losses at the gene ends were 5 bases for V and 7 bases for J; bases not matched to a gene: 14. CDR3 in amino acids: CASSDLSGGDYNEQYF. DNA of the CDR3: TGTGCCAGCAGCGACCTAAGCGGGGGGGACTACAATGAGCAGTACTTC.

J is TRBJ1-4 and V is TRBV7-9; 9 nucleotides match TRBD1. The CDR3 extends over 15 amino acids. Germline V CDR1 and CDR2: SEHNR, FQNEAQ (reference sequence). Trimming at V came to 7 bases and at J to 7 bases, leaving 10 bases not matched to a gene. CDR3 in amino acids: CASNTGTGTGEKLFF. CDR3 nucleotide sequence: TGTGCCAGCAACACTGGGACAGGGACAGGTGAAAAACTGTTTTTT. The whole variable domain, remainder taken from reference TRBV7-9 and TRBJ1-4, is DTGVSQNPRHKITKRGQNVTFRCDPISEHNRLYWYRQTLGQGPEFLTYFQNEAQLEKSRLLSDRFSAERPKGSFSTLEIQRTEQGDSAMYLCASNTGTGTGEKLFFGSGTQLSVL.

V gene TRBV20-1 combines with J gene TRBJ1-1, with D perhaps TRBD1 (5 bases). V was cut by 1 base and J by 5 bases, with 11 bases left in between. Germline lookup yields CDR1 DFQATT and CDR2 SNEGSKA (reference sequence). This CDR3 has 13 residues. The CDR3 reads CSARGWGGTEAFF. The CDR3 DNA follows: TGCAGTGCTAGAGGATGGGGGGGGACTGAAGCTTTCTTT.

This clonotype was counted a few times. The V gene is TRBV5-1, the J gene TRBJ2-3; D gene unclear. Trimming took off 2 bases at V and 2 bases at J, with 9 bases between the two ends. Germline lookup yields CDR1 SGHRS and CDR2 YFSETQ. The CDR3 loop spans 14 amino acids. The CDR3: CASSFGQDTDTQYF. CDR3 in DNA: TGCGCCAGCAGCTTTGGGCAGGACACAGATACGCAGTATTTT.

This clonotype was recorded a few times. The chain joins TRBV10-3 to TRBJ1-5; TRBD1 matches 8 bases. There are 15 residues in the CDR3. V shed 4 bases, J shed 7 bases, and the junction held 9 bases outside the gene matches. Germline-derived CDR1 and CDR2 are ENHRY and SYGVKD. This chain's CDR3 is CAISGAGGAGQPQHF. The DNA for the CDR3 is TGTGCCATCAGTGGGGCAGGGGGCGCAGGACAGCCCCAGCATTTT.

About this clonotype: This clone may be a read error of a much larger clone one base away. The V gene is TRBV20-1, the J gene TRBJ2-3, with 11 nucleotides matching TRBD2. V shed 1 base and J 3 bases; nucleotides not matched to a gene: 6. CDR3 size: 16 residues. CDR1 DFQATT and CDR2 SNEGSKA come from the germline V gene (reference sequence). As DNA, the CDR3 is TGCAGTGCTAGAGGTCTAGCGGGGGGAGTTACAGATACGCAGTATTTT. As protein: CSARGLAGGVTDTQYF.

CDR3 DNA: TGTGCCTGGAGTCCCATTAGCGGGAATGAGCAGTTCTTC. Translated: CAWSPISGNEQFF. The J gene is TRBJ2-1, the V gene TRBV30, with 7 bases lining up with TRBD2. The CDR3 length is 13 residues. CDR1 and CDR2 (germline): GTSNPN, SVGIG (reference sequence). The junction had 5 bases not matched to a gene; V was cut back by 2 bases and J by 7 bases.

The chain uses TRBV15 and TRBJ2-1, with 7 nucleotides matching TRBD1. The CDR3 length is 15 residues. The V and J ends lost 5 bases and 0 bases, in that order; junction bases with no gene match: 4. Germline lookup yields CDR1 LNHNV and CDR2 YYDKDF (reference sequence). In nucleotides, the CDR3 is TGTGCCACCAGCTTTGACAGGGTCTCCTACAATGAGCAGTTCTTC. Translation gives CATSFDRVSYNEQFF.